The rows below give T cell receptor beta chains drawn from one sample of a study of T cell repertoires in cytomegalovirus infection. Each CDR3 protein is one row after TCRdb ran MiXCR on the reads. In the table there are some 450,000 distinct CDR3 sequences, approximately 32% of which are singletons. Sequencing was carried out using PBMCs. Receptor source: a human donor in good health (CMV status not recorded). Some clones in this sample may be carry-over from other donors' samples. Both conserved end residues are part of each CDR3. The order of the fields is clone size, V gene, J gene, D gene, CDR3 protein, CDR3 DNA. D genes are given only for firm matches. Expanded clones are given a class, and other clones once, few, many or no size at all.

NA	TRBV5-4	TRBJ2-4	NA	CASSDLSGAKNIQYF	TGTGCCAGCAGCGACCTCTCCGGAGCCAAAAACATTCAGTACTTC
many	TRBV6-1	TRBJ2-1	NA	CASSEALHNEQFF	TGTGCCAGCAGTGAAGCCCTCCACAATGAGCAGTTCTTC
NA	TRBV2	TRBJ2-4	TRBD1	CASTGTVIAKNIQYF	TGTGCCAGCACCGGGACAGTGATAGCCAAAAACATTCAGTACTTC
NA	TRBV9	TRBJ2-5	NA	CASSRGLSQETQYF	TGTGCCAGCAGCCGCGGACTGTCCCAAGAGACCCAGTACTTC
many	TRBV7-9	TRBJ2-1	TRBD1	CASSLGTGGIDEQFF	TGTGCCAGCAGCCTCGGGACAGGGGGCATCGATGAGCAGTTCTTC
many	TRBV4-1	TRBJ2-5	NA	CASSQDTGSQETQYF	TGCGCCAGCAGCCAAGATACAGGTAGCCAAGAGACCCAGTACTTC
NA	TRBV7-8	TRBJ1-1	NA	CASSLTGVQGLMNTEAFF	TGTGCCAGCAGCTTAACTGGGGTCCAGGGGCTCATGAACACTGAAGCGTTCTTT
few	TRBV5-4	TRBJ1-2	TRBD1	CAAGTAANYGYTF	TGTGCAGCAGGGACAGCCGCCAACTATGGCTACACCTTC
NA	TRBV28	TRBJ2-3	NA	CARSFPGSTYTQYF	TGTGCCCGCAGTTTCCCGGGGAGCACATATACGCAGTATTTT
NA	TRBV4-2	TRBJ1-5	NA	CASSQGGTYSNQPQHF	TGTGCCAGCAGCCAAGGGGGGACGTATAGCAATCAGCCCCAGCATTTT
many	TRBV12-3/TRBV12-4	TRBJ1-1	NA	CASSLSGLNTEAFF	TGTGCCAGCAGCTTATCGGGGCTGAACACTGAAGCTTTCTTT
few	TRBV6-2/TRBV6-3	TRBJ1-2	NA	CASSYFPARTYGYTF	TGTGCCAGCAGTTACTTCCCGGCCAGGACATATGGCTACACCTTC
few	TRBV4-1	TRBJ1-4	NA	CASSQVSDEKLFF	TGCGCCAGCAGCCAAGTAAGCGATGAAAAACTGTTTTTT
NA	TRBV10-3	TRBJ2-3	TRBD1	CAISLGQGTDTQYF	TGTGCCATCAGCCTAGGACAGGGCACAGATACGCAGTATTTT
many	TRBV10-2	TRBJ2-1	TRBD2	CASSSGLAYEQFF	TGCGCCAGCAGCTCGGGACTAGCCTATGAGCAGTTCTTC
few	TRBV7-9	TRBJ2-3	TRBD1	CASSLAVQGVTDTQYF	TGTGCCAGCAGCTTAGCAGTACAGGGGGTCACAGATACGCAGTATTTT
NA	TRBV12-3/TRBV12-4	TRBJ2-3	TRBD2	CASRSSGGARDTQYF	TGTGCCAGCAGGTCTAGCGGGGGGGCCAGGGATACGCAGTATTTT
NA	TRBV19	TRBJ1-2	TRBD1	CASSTERTGGGGYTF	TGTGCCAGTAGTACCGAACGGACAGGGGGAGGCGGCTACACCTTC
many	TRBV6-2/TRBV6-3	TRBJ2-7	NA	CASSSLTHEQYF	TGTGCCAGCAGTTCCCTGACCCACGAGCAGTACTTC
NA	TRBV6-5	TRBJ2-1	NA	CASSWSFYNEQFF	TGTGCCAGCAGTTGGTCCTTCTACAATGAGCAGTTCTTC
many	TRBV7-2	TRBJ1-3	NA	CASSRSGASGNTIYF	TGTGCCAGCAGCAGATCAGGGGCGTCTGGAAACACCATATATTTT
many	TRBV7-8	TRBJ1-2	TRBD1	CASSPILQGSYTF	TGTGCCAGCAGCCCTATATTACAGGGGAGCTACACCTTC
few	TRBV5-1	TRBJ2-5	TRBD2	CASSSSGGPQETQYF	TGCGCCAGCAGCTCTAGCGGGGGGCCGCAAGAGACCCAGTACTTC
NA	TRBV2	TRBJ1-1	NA	CASSLEGEGSEAFF	TGTGCCAGCAGCCTCGAGGGGGAGGGCTCTGAAGCTTTCTTT
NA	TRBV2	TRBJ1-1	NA	CASSYATGTEAFF	TGTGCCAGCAGTTATGCCACAGGGACTGAAGCTTTCTTT
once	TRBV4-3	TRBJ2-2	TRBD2	CASSQDVLAGPGELFF	TGCGCCAGCAGCCAAGATGTCCTAGCGGGCCCCGGGGAGCTGTTTTTT
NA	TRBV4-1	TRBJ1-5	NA	CASSVVGNSNQPQHF	TGCGCCAGCAGTGTGGTGGGGAATAGCAATCAGCCCCAGCATTTT
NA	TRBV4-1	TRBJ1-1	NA	CSSRQVGGNTEDFF	TGCTCAAGCAGACAAGTGGGAGGGAACACTGAAGATTTCTTT
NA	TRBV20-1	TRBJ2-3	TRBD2	CSATTSGVLDTQYF	TGCAGTGCGACTACTAGCGGGGTTTTAGATACGCAGTATTTT
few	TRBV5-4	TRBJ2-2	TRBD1	CASSLMGQGAGELFF	TGTGCCAGCAGCTTGATGGGCCAGGGGGCCGGGGAGCTGTTTTTT
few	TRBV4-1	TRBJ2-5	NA	CASSQAPATGPQETQYF	TGCGCCAGCAGCCAAGCCCCCGCGACCGGGCCACAAGAGACCCAGTACTTC
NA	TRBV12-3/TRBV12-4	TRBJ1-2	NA	CASNPGGISGYTF	TGTGCCAGCAACCCGGGCGGGATATCTGGCTACACCTTC
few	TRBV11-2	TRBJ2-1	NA	CASSPSAGHNEQFF	TGTGCCAGCAGCCCCTCCGCGGGACACAATGAGCAGTTCTTC
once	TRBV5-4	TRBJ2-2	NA	CASRTGTTDTGELFF	TGTGCCAGCAGAACCGGGACAACCGACACCGGGGAGCTGTTTTTT
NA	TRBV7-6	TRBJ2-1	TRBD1	CASSQEIGQGAGNEQFF	TGTGCCAGCAGCCAGGAGATCGGACAGGGGGCTGGAAATGAGCAGTTCTTC
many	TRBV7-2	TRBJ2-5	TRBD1	CASSSQTGTIQETQYF	TGTGCCAGCAGCTCCCAGACAGGGACGATCCAAGAGACCCAGTACTTC
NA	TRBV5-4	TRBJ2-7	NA	CASSWTGEEQYF	TGTGCCAGCAGCTGGACTGGGGAGGAGCAGTACTTC
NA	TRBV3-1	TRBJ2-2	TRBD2	CASSQGHRAGVTGELFF	TGTGCCAGCAGCCAAGGGCACCGAGCGGGGGTGACCGGGGAGCTGTTTTTT
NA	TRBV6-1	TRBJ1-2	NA	CASSEGTRRFGYTF	TGTGCCAGCAGTGAAGGGACGCGGCGTTTCGGCTACACCTTC
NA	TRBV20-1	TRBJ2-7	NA	CSARELRGVEQYF	TGCAGTGCTAGAGAACTCCGGGGCGTCGAGCAGTACTTC
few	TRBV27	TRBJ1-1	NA	CASKEGVGWAEAFF	TGTGCCAGCAAAGAAGGTGTCGGATGGGCTGAAGCTTTCTTT
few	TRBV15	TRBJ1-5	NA	CATRRDNQPQHF	TGTGCCACCAGGCGGGACAATCAGCCCCAGCATTTT
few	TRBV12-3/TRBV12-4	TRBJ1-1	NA	CASSLAGAGTEAFF	TGTGCCAGCAGTTTAGCAGGGGCCGGCACTGAAGCCTTCTTT
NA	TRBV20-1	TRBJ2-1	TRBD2	CSARLLADYNEQFF	TGCAGTGCTAGATTACTAGCGGATTACAATGAGCAGTTCTTC
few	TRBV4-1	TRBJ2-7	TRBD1	CASSQPGQRPSYEQYF	TGCGCCAGCAGCCAACCGGGACAGCGTCCTTCCTACGAGCAGTACTTC
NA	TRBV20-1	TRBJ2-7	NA	CSASETGRQYF	TGCAGTGCTAGCGAAACAGGGAGGCAGTACTTC
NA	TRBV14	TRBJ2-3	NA	CASSPWGATDTQYF	TGTGCCAGCAGCCCCTGGGGGGCTACAGATACGCAGTATTTT
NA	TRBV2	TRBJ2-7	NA	CASREYEQYF	TGTGCCAGCCGCGAGTACGAGCAGTACTTC
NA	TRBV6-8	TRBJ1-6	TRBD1	CASNPTGQGSPLHF	TGTGCCAGCAACCCGACAGGGCAAGGTTCACCCCTCCACTTT
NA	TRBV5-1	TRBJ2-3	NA	CASSSNGATDTQYF	TGCGCCAGCAGCTCCAACGGGGCGACAGATACGCAGTATTTT
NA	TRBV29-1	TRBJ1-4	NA	CSVTVATNEKLFF	TGCAGCGTTACTGTTGCAACTAATGAAAAACTGTTTTTT
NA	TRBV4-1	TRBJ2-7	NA	CASSQVFAYEQYF	TGCGCCAGCAGCCAAGTTTTTGCCTACGAGCAGTACTTC
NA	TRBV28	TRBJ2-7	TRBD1	CASSLLAGQGSSYEQYF	TGTGCCAGCAGTTTATTGGCGGGACAGGGGTCCTCCTACGAGCAGTACTTC
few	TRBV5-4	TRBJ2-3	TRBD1	CASSPGTGGADTQYF	TGTGCCAGCAGCCCCGGGACAGGAGGGGCAGATACGCAGTATTTT